This T cell receptor beta chain originates from a study of blood T cell repertoires in COVID-19. Study-wide background: PBMCs, B-cell-depleted T cells, or T cells provided the cDNA or gDNA that made up the material.

Patients of the Seattle cohort, enrolled during active infection, were followed longitudinally. TCRdb keeps only in-frame clones here, not all; method: immunoSEQ multiplex PCR. The table includes about 15,000 clones, about 88% detected once. The receptor's source is an elderly woman with COVID-19, enrolled during active disease. The sample was peripheral blood.

CDR3 loop: CASSPLGGAAEAFF. DNA for the CDR3: TGTGCCAGCAGTCCCCTGGGCGGGGCTGCTGAAGCTTTCTTT. The chain uses TRBV7-9 and TRBJ1-1, with D possibly being TRBD1 (5 bases). Germline V lookup: CDR1 SEHNR, CDR2 FQNEAQ (reference sequence). The CDR3 is 14 residues long. V lost 6 bases and J 6 bases, leaving 17 bases between the germline ends. The whole variable domain, remainder taken from reference TRBV7-9 and TRBJ1-1, is DTGVSQNPRHKITKRGQNVTFRCDPISEHNRLYWYRQTLGQGPEFLTYFQNEAQLEKSRLLSDRFSAERPKGSFSTLEIQRTEQGDSAMYLCASSPLGGAAEAFFGQGTRLTVV.